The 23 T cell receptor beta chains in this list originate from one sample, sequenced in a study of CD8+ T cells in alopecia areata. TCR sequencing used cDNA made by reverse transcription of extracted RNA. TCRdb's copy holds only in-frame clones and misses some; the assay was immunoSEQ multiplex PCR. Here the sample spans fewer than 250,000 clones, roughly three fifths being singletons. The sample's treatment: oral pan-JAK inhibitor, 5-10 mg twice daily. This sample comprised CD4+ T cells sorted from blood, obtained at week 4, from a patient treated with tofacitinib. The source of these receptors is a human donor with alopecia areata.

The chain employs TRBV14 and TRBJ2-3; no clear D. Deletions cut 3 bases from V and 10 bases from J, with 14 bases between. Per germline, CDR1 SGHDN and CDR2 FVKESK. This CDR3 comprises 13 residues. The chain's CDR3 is CASSHNARAPQYF. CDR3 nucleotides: TGTGCCAGCAGCCATAATGCTCGGGCCCCGCAGTATTTT.

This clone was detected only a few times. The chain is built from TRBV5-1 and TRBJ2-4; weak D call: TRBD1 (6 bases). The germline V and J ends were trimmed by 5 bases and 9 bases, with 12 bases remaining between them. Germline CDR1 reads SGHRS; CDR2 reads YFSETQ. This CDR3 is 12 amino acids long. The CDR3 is CASSNQGRIQYF. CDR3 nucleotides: TGCGCCAGCAGTAATCAGGGGCGCATTCAGTACTTC.

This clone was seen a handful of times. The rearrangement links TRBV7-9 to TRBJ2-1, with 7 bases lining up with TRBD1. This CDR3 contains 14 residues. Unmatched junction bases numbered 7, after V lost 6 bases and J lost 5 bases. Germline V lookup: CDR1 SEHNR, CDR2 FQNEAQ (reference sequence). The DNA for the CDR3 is TGTGCCAGCAGTTTCGGGACAGCCGACAATGAGCAGTTCTTC. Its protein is CASSFGTADNEQFF. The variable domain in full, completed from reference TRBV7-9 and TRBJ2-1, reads DTGVSQNPRHKITKRGQNVTFRCDPISEHNRLYWYRQTLGQGPEFLTYFQNEAQLEKSRLLSDRFSAERPKGSFSTLEIQRTEQGDSAMYLCASSFGTADNEQFFGPGTRLTVL.

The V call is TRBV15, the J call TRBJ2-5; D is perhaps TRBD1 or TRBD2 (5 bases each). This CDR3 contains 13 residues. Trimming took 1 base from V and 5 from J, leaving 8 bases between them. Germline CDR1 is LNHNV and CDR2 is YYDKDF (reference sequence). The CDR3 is CATSRVEGETQYF. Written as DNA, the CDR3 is TGTGCCACCAGCAGAGTTGAGGGGGAGACCCAGTACTTC.

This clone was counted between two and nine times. The DNA of the CDR3 is TGTGCCAGCAGTGAAGTGGTGGAAAAAAGCTCCTACAATGAGCAGTTCTTC. This gives the protein CASSEVVEKSSYNEQFF. The chain recombines TRBV6-1 with TRBJ2-1; D is ambiguous. The V gene's germline CDR1 is MNHNS and CDR2 SASEGT. The CDR3 contains 17 residues. The germline V and J ends were trimmed by 1 base and 0 bases, with 13 bases remaining between them.

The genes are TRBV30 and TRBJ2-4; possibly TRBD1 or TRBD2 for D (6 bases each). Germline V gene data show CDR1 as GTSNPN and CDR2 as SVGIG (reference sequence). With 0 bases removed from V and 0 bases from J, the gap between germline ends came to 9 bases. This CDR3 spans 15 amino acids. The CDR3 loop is CAWSVGGSAKNIQYF. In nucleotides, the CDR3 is TGTGCCTGGAGTGTAGGGGGGTCAGCCAAAAACATTCAGTACTTC.

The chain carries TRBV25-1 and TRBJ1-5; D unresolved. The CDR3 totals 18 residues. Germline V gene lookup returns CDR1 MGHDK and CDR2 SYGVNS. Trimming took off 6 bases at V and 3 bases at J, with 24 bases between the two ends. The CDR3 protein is CASRDPPPRTADNQPQHF. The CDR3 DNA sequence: TGTGCCAGCAGGGATCCGCCTCCGAGGACGGCCGACAATCAGCCCCAGCATTTT.

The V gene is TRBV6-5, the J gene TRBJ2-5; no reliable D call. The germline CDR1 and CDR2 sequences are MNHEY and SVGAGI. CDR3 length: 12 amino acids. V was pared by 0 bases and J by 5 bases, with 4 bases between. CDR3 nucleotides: TGTGCCAGCAGTTACTCGAGGGAGACCCAGTACTTC. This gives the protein CASSYSRETQYF.

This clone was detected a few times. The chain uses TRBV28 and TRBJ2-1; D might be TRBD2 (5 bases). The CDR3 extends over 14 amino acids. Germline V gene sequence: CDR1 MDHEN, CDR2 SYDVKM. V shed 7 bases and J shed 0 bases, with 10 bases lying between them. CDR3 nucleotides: TGTGCCAGCAAAATAGGGAGCTCCTACAATGAGCAGTTCTTC. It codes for CASKIGSSYNEQFF.

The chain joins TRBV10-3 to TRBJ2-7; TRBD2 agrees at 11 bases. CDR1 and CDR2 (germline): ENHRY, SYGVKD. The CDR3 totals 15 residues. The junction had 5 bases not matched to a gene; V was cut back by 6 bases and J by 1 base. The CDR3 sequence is CAIRATSGMSYEQYF. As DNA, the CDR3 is TGTGCCATCAGGGCGACTAGCGGGATGTCCTACGAGCAGTACTTC.

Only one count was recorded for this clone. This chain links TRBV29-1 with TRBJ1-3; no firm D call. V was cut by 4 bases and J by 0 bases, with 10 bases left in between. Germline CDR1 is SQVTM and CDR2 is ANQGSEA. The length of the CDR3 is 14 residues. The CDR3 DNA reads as TGCAGCGTTGTCGAGGGAAACTCTGGAAACACCATATATTTT. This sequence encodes CSVVEGNSGNTIYF.

In DNA form, the CDR3 reads TGTGCCTGGAGTCCAGGGACCGTCAGCTCCTACGAGCAGTACTTC. Its translation is CAWSPGTVSSYEQYF. The chain links TRBV30 to TRBJ2-7; D possibly uses TRBD1 or TRBD2 (5 bases each). Trimming cost V 2 bases and J 0 bases, with 14 bases left between them. The CDR3 length is 15 residues. Germline V CDR1 and CDR2: GTSNPN, SVGIG (reference sequence).

CDR3: CSVQFRENTEAFF. CDR3 DNA sequence: TGCAGCGTTCAATTCAGAGAGAACACTGAAGCTTTCTTT. V is TRBV29-1 and J is TRBJ1-1; unclear D gene. CDR1 and CDR2 (germline): SQVTM, ANQGSEA. V was cut by 5 bases and J by 1 base, with 11 bases left in between. The CDR3 consists of 13 residues.

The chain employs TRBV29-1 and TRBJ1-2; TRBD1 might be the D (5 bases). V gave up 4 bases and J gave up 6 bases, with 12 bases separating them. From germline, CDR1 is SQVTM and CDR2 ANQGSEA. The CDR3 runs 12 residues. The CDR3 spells CSVVLGEHGYTF. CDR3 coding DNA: TGCAGCGTTGTACTGGGGGAACATGGCTACACCTTC.

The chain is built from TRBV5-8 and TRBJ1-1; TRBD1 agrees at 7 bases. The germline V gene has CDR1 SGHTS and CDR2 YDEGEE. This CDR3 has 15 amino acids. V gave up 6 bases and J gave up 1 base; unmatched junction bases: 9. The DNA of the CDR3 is TGTGCCAGCAACTATATTGGGACAGCGAACACTGAAGCTTTCTTT. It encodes CASNYIGTANTEAFF.

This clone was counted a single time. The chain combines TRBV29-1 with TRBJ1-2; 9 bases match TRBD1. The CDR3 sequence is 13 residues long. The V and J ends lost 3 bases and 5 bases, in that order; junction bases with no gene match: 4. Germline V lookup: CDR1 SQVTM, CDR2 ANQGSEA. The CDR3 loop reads CSVETGGAYGYTF. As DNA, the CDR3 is TGCAGCGTTGAGACAGGGGGAGCGTATGGCTACACCTTC.

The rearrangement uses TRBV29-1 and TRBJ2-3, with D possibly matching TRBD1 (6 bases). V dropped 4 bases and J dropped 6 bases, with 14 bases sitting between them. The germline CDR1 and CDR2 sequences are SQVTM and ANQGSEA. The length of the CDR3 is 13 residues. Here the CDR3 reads CSVGQVLRDTQYF. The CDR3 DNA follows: TGCAGCGTTGGACAGGTCCTTAGGGATACGCAGTATTTT.

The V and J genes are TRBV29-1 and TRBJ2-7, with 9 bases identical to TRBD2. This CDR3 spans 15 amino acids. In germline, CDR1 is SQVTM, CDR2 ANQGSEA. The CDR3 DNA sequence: TGCAGTCACCCCGGGGAGCGGGGGGCACCCTACGAGCAGTACTTC. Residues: CSHPGERGAPYEQYF.

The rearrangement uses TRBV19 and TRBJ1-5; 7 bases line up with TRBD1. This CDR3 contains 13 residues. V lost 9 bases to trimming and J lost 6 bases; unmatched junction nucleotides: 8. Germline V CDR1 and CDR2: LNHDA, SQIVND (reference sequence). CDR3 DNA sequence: TGTGCCAGCCATGACAGGGCCAGTCAGCCCCAGCATTTT. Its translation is CASHDRASQPQHF.

The CDR3 loop reads CASRGLRTIGEQFF. The CDR3 bases are TGTGCCAGCAGGGGACTGAGGACTATCGGTGAGCAGTTCTTC. V is TRBV7-9 and J is TRBJ2-1; a weak D match, TRBD2 (6 bases). Germline loops: CDR1 SEHNR, CDR2 FQNEAQ (reference sequence). The CDR3 consists of 14 residues. V was trimmed by 6 bases and J by 9 bases, leaving 18 bases between them.

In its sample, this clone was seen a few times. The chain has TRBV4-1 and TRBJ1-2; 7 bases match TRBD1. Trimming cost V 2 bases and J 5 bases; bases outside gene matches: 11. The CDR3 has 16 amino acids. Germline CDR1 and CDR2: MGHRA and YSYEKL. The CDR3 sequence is CASSQLMGQPIYGYTF. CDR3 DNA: TGCGCCAGCAGCCAACTTATGGGACAGCCAATATATGGCTACACCTTC.

The DNA for the CDR3 is TGTGCCAGCAGTCCCCGGGGCGGGAGGGCCTACGAGCAGTACTTC. Protein: CASSPRGGRAYEQYF. The rearrangement links TRBV21-1 to TRBJ2-7; the table's D call, TRBD2, was not checked against the DNA. TRBV21-1 is labeled a pseudogene. The CDR3 consists of 15 residues.

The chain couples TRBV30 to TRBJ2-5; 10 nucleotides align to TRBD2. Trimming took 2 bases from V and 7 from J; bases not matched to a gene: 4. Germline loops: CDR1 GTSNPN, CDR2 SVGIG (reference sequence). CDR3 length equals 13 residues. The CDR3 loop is CAWSSQRGGTQYF. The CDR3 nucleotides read TGTGCCTGGAGTTCTCAGCGGGGGGGGACCCAGTACTTC.